The clone carrying this TCR beta chain was observed a few times. The record originates from a study of blood T cell repertoires in COVID-19. Overall study: From T cells, B-cell-depleted T cells, or PBMCs came the material, which was cDNA or gDNA.

This CDR3 region has 15 residues. The germline V gene has CDR1 LGHNA and CDR2 YNFKEQ. Trimming removed 0 bases at V and 0 bases at J, with 9 bases between. Recruits, aged roughly 18 to 95 years, lived in 25 or so US areas. Each participant's cohort was designated according to participant-reported clinical history. Cohort 3 recovered donors had two negative PCRs, clearance, or symptom resolution. TCRdb's table, derived via immunoSEQ multiplex PCR, lists solely in-frame clones and lacks some. There are a few hundred thousand clones in the sample; roughly 84% occur only once, and roughly 0.94% lies in the top ten.

The clonotype originates from a woman aged 25 to 45 who had recovered from COVID-19. The rearrangement joins TRBV4-2 to TRBJ2-7; D may be TRBD1 (5 bases). The sequencing input was PBMCs or T cells enriched from blood (not recorded which). The CDR3 DNA reads as TGTGCCAGCAGCCAAGACCAGGGTACCTCCTACGAGCAGTACTTC. As protein: CASSQDQGTSYEQYF.